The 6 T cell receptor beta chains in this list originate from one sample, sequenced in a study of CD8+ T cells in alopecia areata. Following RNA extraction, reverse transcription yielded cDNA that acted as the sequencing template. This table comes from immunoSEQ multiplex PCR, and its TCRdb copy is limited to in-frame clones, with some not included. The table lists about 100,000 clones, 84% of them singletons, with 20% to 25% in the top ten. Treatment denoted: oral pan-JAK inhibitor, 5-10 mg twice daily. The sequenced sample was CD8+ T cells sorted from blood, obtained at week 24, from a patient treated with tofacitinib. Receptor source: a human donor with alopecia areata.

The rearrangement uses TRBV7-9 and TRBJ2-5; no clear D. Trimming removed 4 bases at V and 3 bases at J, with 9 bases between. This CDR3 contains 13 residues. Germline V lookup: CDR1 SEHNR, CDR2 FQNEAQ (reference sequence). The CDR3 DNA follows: TGTGCCAGCAGCTCAGACAACGAAGAGACCCAGTACTTC. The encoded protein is CASSSDNEETQYF.

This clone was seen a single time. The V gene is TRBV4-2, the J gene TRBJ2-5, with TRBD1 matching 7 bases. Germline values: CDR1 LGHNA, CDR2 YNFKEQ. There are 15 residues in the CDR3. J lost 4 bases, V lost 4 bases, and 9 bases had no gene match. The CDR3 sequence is CASSPAEGARETQYF. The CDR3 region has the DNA TGTGCCAGCAGCCCGGCAGAGGGGGCTCGAGAGACCCAGTACTTC.

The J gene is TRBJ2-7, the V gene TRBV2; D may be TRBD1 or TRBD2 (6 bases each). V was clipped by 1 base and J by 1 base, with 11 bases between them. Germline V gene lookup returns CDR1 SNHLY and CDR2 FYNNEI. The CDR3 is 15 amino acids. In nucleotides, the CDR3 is TGTGCCAGCAGTGAAGTCTGGGGGGCTTCCTACGAGCAGTACTTC. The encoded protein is CASSEVWGASYEQYF.

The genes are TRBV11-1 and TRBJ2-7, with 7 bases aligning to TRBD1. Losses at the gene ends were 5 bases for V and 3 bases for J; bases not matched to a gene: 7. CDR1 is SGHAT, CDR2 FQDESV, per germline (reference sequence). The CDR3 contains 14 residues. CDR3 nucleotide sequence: TGTGCCAGCAGCCCCGGACAGGATTACTACGAGCAGTACTTC. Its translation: CASSPGQDYYEQYF. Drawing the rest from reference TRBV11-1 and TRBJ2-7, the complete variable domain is EAEVAQSPRYKITEKSQAVAFWCDPISGHATLYWYRQILGQGPELLVQFQDESVVDDSQLPKDRFSAERLKGVDSTLKIQPAELGDSAMYLCASSPGQDYYEQYFGPGTRLTVT.

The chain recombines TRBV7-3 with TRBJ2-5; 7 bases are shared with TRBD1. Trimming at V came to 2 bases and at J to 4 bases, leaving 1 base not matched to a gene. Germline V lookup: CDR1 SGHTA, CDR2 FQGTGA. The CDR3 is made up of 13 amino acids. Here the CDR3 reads CASSLEGAETQYF. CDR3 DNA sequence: TGTGCCAGCAGCTTAGAGGGGGCAGAGACCCAGTACTTC.

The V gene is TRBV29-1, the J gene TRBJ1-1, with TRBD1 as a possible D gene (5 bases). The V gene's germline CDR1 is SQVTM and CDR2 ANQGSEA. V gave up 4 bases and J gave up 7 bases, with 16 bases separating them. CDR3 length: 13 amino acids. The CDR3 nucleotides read TGCAGCGTTGTAAAGGCAGGGTTATTTGAAGCTTTCTTT. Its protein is CSVVKAGLFEAFF.